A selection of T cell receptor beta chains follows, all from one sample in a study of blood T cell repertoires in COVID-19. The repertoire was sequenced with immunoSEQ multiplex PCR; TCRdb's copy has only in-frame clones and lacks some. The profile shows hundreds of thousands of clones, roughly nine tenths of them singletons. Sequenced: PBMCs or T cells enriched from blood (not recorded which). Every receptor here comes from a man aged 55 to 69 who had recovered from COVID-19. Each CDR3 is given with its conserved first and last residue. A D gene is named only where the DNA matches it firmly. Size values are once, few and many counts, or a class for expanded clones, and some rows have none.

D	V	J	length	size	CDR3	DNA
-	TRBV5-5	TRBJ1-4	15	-	CASSPRDTRGEKLFF	TGTGCCAGCAGCCCCCGGGACACCCGTGGGGAAAAACTGTTTTTT
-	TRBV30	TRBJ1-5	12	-	CAWGRRDQPQHF	TGTGCCTGGGGCCGCCGGGATCAGCCCCAGCATTTT
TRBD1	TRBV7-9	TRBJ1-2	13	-	CASTRGQGYGYTF	TGTGCCAGTACCAGGGGACAGGGCTATGGCTACACCTTC
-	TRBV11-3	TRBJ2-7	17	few	CASSGLRTGTSNYEQYF	TGTGCCAGCAGCGGACTAAGGACGGGGACCTCCAATTACGAGCAGTACTTC
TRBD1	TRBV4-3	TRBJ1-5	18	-	CASSQDAPGQGTGQPQHF	TGCGCCAGCAGCCAAGATGCCCCGGGACAGGGTACGGGTCAGCCCCAGCATTTT
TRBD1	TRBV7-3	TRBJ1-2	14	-	CASSFSGRGLGYTF	TGTGCCAGCAGCTTCAGCGGCAGGGGGCTTGGCTACACCTTC
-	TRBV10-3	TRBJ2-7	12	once	CAISDGGYEQYF	TGTGCCATCAGTGATGGAGGGTACGAGCAGTACTTC
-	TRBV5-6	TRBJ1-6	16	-	CASSAAPTAYNSPLHF	TGTGCCAGCAGCGCGGCCCCGACAGCGTATAATTCACCCCTCCACTTT
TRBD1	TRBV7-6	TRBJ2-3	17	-	CASSVPGQGLGTDTQYF	TGTGCCAGCAGCGTTCCGGGACAGGGACTTGGCACAGATACGCAGTATTTT
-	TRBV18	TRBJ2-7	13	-	CASSPGGGYEQYF	TGTGCCAGCTCACCGGGAGGGGGCTACGAGCAGTACTTC
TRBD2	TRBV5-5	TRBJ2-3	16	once	CASSLRVGGASDTQYF	TGTGCCAGCAGCCTACGGGTCGGGGGGGCATCAGATACGCAGTATTTT
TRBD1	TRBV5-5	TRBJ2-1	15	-	CASSLATGVGNEQFF	TGTGCCAGCAGCTTGGCTACAGGGGTCGGCAATGAGCAGTTCTTC
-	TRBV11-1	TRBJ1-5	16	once	CASSLDGSYSNQPQHF	TGTGCCAGCAGCTTAGATGGGAGTTATAGCAATCAGCCCCAGCATTTT
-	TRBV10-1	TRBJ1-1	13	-	CASSESPGTEAFF	TGCGCCAGCAGTGAGTCTCCCGGGACTGAAGCTTTCTTT
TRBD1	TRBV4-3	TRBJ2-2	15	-	CASSQDRVETGELFF	TGCGCCAGCAGCCAGGACAGGGTTGAGACCGGGGAGCTGTTTTTT
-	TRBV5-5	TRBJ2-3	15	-	CASSWRASNGDTQYF	TGTGCCAGCAGCTGGAGGGCCTCTAACGGGGATACGCAGTATTTT
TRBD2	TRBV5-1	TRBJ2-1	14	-	CASSSTSGIGEQFF	TGCGCCAGCAGCTCAACTAGCGGGATTGGTGAGCAGTTCTTC
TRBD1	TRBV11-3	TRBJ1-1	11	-	CASSRTGEAFF	TGTGCCAGCAGCCGGACAGGGGAAGCTTTCTTT
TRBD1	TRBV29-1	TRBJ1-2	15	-	CSVRQPGQGNYGYTF	TGCAGCGTGCGCCAACCGGGACAGGGGAACTATGGCTACACCTTC
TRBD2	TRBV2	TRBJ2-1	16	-	CASNRRASGLYNEQFF	TGTGCCAGCAACCGGCGGGCTAGCGGGCTTTACAATGAGCAGTTCTTC
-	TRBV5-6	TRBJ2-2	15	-	CASSFSRVSTGELFF	TGTGCCAGCAGCTTCTCCCGGGTCTCCACCGGGGAGCTGTTTTTT
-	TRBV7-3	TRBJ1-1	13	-	CASSPIGITEAFF	TGTGCCAGCAGCCCGATCGGGATCACTGAAGCTTTCTTT
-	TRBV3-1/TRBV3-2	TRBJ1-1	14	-	CASSQNTGNTEAFF	TGTGCCAGCAGCCAAAACACAGGGAACACTGAAGCTTTCTTT
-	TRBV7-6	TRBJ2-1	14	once	CASSLYPTYNEQFF	TGTGCCAGCAGCCTTTACCCTACGTACAATGAGCAGTTCTTC
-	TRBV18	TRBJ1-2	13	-	CASSQTERYGYTF	TGTGCCAGCTCACAAACGGAGCGTTATGGCTACACCTTC
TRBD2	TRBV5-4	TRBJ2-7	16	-	CASSRGLAGLAYEQYF	TGTGCCAGCAGCCGGGGACTAGCGGGGTTAGCCTACGAGCAGTACTTC
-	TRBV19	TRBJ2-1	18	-	CASSESAKTLLRRAEQFF	TGTGCCAGTAGCGAGTCCGCGAAGACCTTACTTCGGAGAGCTGAGCAGTTCTTC
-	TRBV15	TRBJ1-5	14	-	CATSRVQGGQPQHF	TGTGCCACCAGCAGAGTACAGGGTGGGCAGCCCCAGCATTTT
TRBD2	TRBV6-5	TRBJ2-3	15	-	CASSRQRGNTDTQYF	TGTGCCAGCAGTCGTCAGCGGGGGAACACAGATACGCAGTATTTT
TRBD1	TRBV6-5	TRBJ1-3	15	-	CASSPGTGTGNTIYF	TGTGCCAGCAGTCCCGGGACAGGGACTGGAAACACCATATATTTT
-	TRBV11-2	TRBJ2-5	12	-	CASSRQEETQYF	TGTGCCAGCAGCCGTCAGGAAGAGACCCAGTACTTC
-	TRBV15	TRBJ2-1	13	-	CATGGLSYNEQFF	TGTGCCACCGGGGGCCTTTCCTACAATGAGCAGTTCTTC
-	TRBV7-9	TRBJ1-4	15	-	CASSLGGGTNEKLFF	TGTGCCAGCAGCTTAGGGGGAGGAACTAATGAAAAACTGTTTTTT
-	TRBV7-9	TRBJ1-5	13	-	CASSLDINQPQHF	TGTGCCAGCAGCTTAGATATAAATCAGCCCCAGCATTTT
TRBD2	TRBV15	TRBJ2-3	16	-	CATSRALAGGTDTQYF	TGTGCCACCAGCAGGGCCCTAGCGGGGGGAACAGATACGCAGTATTTT